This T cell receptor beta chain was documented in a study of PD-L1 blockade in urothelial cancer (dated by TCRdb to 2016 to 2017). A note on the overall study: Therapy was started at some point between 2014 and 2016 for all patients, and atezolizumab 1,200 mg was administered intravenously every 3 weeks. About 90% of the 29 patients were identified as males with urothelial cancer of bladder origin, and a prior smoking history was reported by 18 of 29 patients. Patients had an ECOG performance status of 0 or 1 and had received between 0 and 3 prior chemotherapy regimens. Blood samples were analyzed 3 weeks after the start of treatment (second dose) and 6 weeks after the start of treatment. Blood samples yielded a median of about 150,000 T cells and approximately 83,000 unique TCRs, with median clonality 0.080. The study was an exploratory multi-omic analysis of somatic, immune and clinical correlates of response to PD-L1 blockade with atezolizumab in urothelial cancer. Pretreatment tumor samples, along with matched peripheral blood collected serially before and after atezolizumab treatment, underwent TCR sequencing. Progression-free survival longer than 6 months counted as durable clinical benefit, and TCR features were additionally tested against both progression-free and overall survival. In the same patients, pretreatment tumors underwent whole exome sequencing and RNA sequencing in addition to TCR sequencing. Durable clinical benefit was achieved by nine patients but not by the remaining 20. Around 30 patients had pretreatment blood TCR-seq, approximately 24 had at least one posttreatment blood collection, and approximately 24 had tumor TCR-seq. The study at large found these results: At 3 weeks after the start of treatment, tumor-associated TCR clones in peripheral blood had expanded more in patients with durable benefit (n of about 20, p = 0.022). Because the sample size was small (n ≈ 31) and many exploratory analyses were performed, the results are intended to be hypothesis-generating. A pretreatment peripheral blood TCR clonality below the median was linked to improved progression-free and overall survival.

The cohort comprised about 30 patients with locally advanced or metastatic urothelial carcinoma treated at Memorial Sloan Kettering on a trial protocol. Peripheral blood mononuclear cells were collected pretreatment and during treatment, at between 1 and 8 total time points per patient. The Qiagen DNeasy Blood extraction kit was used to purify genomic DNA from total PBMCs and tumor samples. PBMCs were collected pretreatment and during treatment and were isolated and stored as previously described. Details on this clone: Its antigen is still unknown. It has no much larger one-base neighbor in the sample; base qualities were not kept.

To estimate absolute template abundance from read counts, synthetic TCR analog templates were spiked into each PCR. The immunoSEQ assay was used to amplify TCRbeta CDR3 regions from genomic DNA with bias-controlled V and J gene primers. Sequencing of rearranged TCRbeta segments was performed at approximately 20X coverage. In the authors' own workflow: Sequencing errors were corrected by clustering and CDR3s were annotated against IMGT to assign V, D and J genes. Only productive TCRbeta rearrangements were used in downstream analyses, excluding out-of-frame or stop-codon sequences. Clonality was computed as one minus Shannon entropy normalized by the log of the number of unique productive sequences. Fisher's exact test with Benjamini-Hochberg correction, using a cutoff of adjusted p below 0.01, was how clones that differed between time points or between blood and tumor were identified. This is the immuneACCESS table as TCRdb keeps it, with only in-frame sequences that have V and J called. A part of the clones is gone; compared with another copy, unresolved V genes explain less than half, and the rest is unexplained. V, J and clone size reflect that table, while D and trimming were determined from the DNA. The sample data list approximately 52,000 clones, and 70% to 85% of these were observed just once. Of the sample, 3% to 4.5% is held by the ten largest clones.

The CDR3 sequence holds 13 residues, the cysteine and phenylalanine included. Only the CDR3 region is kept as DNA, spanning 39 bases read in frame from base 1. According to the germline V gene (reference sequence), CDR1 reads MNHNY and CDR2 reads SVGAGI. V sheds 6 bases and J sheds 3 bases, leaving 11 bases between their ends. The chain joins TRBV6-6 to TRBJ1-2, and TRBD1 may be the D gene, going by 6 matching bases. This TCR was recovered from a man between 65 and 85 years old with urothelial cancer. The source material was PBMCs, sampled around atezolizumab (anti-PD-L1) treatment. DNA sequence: TGTGCCAGCAGGCAGGGGTTTGACTATGGCTACACCTTC. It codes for CASRQGFDYGYTF.